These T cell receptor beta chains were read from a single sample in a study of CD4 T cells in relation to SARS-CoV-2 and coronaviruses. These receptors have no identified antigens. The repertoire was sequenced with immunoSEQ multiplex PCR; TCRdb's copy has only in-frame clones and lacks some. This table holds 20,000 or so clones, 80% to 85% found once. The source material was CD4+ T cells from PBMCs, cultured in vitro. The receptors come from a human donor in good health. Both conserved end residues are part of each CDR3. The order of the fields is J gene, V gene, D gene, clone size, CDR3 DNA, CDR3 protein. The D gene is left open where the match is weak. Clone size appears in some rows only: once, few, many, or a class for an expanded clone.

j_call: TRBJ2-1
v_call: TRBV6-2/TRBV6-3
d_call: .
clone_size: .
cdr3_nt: TGTGCCAGCAGTTACAATGGACCCTACAATGAGCAGTTCTTC
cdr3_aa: CASSYNGPYNEQFF

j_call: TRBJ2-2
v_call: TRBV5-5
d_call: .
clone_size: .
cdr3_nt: TGTGCCAGCAGCTTTAACACCGGGGAGCTGTTTTTT
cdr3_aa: CASSFNTGELFF

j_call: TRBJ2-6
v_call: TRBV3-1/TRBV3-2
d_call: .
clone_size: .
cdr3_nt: TGTGCCAGCAGCCAAGACTGGGGGGCGGGTGGGGCCAACGTCCTGACTTTC
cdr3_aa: CASSQDWGAGGANVLTF

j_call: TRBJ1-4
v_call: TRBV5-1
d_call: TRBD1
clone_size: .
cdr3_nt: TGCGCCAGCAGCCCCGGGACAGAAAATGAAAAACTGTTTTTT
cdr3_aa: CASSPGTENEKLFF

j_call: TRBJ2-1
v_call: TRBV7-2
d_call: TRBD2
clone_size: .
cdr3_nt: TGTGCCAGCAGCTTAGTTCCGCGGGGGGTGGGCAATGAGCAGTTCTTC
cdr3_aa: CASSLVPRGVGNEQFF

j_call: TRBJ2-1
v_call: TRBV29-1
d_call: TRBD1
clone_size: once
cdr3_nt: TGCAGCGGCGGGGGACAGGGCTCCTACAATGAGCAGTTCTTC
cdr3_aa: CSGGGQGSYNEQFF

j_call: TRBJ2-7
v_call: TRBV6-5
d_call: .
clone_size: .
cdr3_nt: TGTGCCAGCAGTTTACGGGGACTGGGCGAGCAGTACTTC
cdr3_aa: CASSLRGLGEQYF

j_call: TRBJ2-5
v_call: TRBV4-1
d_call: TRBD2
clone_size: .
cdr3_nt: TGCGCCAGCAGCCATGCGGGAGGGGTAGAGACCCAGTACTTC
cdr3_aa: CASSHAGGVETQYF

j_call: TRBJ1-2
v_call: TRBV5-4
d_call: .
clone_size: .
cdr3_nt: TGTGCCAGCAGCTTGGAGTCGGCAGCCATATCCGGCTACACCTTC
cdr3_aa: CASSLESAAISGYTF

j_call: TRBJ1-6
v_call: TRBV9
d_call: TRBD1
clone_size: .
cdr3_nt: TGTGCCAGCAGTCAGCTTGGGACAGGGGGTTCACCCCTCCACTTT
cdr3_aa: CASSQLGTGGSPLHF

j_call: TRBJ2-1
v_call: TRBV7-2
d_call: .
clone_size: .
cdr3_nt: TGTGCCAGCAGCTTAGCGGGGGGGCGGAATGAGCAGTTCTTC
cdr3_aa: CASSLAGGRNEQFF

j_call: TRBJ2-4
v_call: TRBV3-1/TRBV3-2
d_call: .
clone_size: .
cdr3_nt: TGTGCCAGCAGCCAAGAGTCGCCGGTGCGAGTGACCAAAAACATTCAGTACTTC
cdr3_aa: CASSQESPVRVTKNIQYF

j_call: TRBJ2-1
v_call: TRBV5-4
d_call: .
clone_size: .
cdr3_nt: TGTGCCAGCAGCTTGGCGGGAGCGTCAGGGGATGAGCAGTTCTTC
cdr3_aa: CASSLAGASGDEQFF

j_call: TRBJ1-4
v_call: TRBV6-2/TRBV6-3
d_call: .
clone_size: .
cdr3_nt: TGTGCCAGCAGCCCGACCGGCGGCGGAAAACTGTTTTTT
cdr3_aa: CASSPTGGGKLFF

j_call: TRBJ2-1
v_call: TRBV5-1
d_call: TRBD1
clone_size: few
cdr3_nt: TGCGCCAGCAGCTTGGACGGGACAGACTCCTACAATGAGCAGTTCTTC
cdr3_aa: CASSLDGTDSYNEQFF

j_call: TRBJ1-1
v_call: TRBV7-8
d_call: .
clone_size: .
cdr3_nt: TGTGCCAGTTCGGACAGTTGGCGGGACACTGAAGCTTTCTTT
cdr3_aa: CASSDSWRDTEAFF

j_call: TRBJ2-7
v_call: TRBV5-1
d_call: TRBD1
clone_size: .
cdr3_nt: TGCGCCAGCAGCTCGGGGACAGGTAACTCCTACGAGCAGTACTTC
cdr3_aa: CASSSGTGNSYEQYF